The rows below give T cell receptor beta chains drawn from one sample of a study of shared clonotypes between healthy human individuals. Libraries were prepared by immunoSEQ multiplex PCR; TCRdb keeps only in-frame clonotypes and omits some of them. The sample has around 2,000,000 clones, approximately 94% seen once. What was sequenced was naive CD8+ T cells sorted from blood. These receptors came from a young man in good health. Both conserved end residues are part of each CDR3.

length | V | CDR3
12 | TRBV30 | CAWKLNTGELFF
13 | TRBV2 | CAKLQGDSGELFF
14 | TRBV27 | CASKPRVAAYEQYF
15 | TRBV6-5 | CASSYSTGGNQPQHF
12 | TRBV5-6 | CTGGANRYGYTF
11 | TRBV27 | CASGLSDTQYF
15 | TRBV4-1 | CASSPSPPAQETQYF
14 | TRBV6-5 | CASSYSQGYGELFF
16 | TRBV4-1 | CASSPLAGLYQETQYF
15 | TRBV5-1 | CASSLGTSGFYEQYF
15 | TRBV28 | CASNPRERNSYEQYF
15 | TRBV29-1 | CSVRLAGDNTGELFF
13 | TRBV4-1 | CASSYRGNTEAFF
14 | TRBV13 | CASSASGGADTQYF
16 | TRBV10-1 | CASSESTAGGTPEQFF
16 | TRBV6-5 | CASSYSIGEESYEQYF
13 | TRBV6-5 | CASSYGGEETQYF
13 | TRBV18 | CASSPYFSYEQYF
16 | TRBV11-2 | CASSLDSALRGDEQYF
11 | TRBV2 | CASTSEETQYF
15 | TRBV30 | CAWSGTGEHNSPLHF
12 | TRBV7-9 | CASRERGNEQFF
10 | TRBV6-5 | CAPARQPQHF
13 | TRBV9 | CASSSPPGWEQYF
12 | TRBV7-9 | CASSLEGNEQFF
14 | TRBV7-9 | CASSVGQLASPLHF
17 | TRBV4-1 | CASSQALAGPSLETQYF
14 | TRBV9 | CASSVGGATYGYTF
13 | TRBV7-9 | CASSLVARDTQYF
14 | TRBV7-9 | CASSFVREDYEQYF
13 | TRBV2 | CASRDSYNTEAFF
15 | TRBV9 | CASSPTSSGSNEQFF
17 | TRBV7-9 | CASSPGGGGKRDQPQHF
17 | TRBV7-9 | CASSPGPGQGVLQPQHF
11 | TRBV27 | CASSFEDTQYF
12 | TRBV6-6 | CASSGTDYEQYF
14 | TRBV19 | CASIGPSGITEAFF
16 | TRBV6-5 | CASSYSRGGLGYEQYF
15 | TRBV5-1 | CASSYEQHLNTEAFF
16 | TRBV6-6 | CASSSTGVGIQETQYF
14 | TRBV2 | CASTIGQGATEAFF
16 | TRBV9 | CASSVVGLASYNEQFF
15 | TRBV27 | CASSLWGPLNEKLFF
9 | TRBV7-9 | CASSQPGTF